The entry below describes one T cell receptor beta chain. This sample is drawn from a study of shared clonotypes between healthy human individuals. Study-level information: Per donor, CD8 memory used one plate, CD8 naive used two, CD4 memory used three and CD4 naive used three.

Original handling: ImmunoSEQ yielded junction-only sequences lacking quality scores, so filtering differed. This table comes from immunoSEQ multiplex PCR, and its TCRdb copy is limited to in-frame clones, with some not included. The V and J calls and clone size come from that table; D and trimming were worked out from the DNA. The data contain 2 million to 3 million clones, 93% of them singletons. Each sample came from a Caucasian adult donor living in Nashville, Tennessee. The germline V and J ends were trimmed by 4 bases and 3 bases, with 4 bases remaining between them. Germline-derived CDR1 and CDR2 are ENHRY and SYGVKD. The CDR3 spans 11 residues.

The sequenced material came from naive CD4+ T cells from PBMCs. Subset given: CD45RA+ positively selected. The clonotype comes from a man aged 18 to 29 in good health. Some clones in this sample may be carry-over from other donors' samples. This rearrangement joins TRBV10-3 to TRBJ2-7; no clear D gene. The CDR3 nucleotides read TGTGCCATCAGTGTTAACTACGAGCAGTACTTC. Translation: CAISVNYEQYF.